These 2 T cell receptor beta chains were sequenced from one sample in a study of T cell changes during pregnancy in multiple sclerosis. The data were produced by immunoSEQ multiplex PCR, yet TCRdb's version contains in-frame clones alone and is incomplete. This sample carries 58,000 or so clones, about nine tenths of them seen once, and the ten largest clones take roughly 0.47%. This specimen consisted of CD4+ T cells from peripheral blood mononuclear cells, obtained in the third trimester of pregnancy. The origin of the receptors is a female donor with multiple sclerosis, enrolled in a pregnancy study.

The V and J genes are TRBV11-1 and TRBJ1-2, with D maybe TRBD1 (5 bases). The CDR3 loop spans 13 amino acids. With 5 bases removed from V and 8 bases from J, the gap between germline ends came to 15 bases. Germline lookup yields CDR1 SGHAT and CDR2 FQDESV (reference sequence). CDR3 bases: TGTGCCAGCAGCCTCCAGGGATGGGGCGGCTACACCTTC. Translation gives CASSLQGWGGYTF.

The rearrangement joins TRBV5-4 to TRBJ1-2, with 12 bases identical to TRBD1. There are 18 residues in the CDR3. Looked up from germline, CDR1 is SGHNT and CDR2 is YYREEE (reference sequence). V gave up 3 bases and J gave up 6 bases; unmatched junction bases: 15. CDR3 amino acids: CASSSPHLTGTGGDGYTF. CDR3 DNA: TGTGCCAGCAGCTCCCCCCACTTAACCGGGACAGGGGGCGATGGCTACACCTTC.